This T cell receptor beta chain was recovered during a study of cytomegalovirus exposure and HLA in healthy donors. The assay was immunoSEQ multiplex PCR, and TCRdb's table has in-frame clones only and misses some. The sample contains approximately 220,000 clones, around nine tenths of which appear only once. On this clone: Antigen: not known.

General study results and limits: Specific recognition of CMV antigens was confirmed in vitro for a few chains (all CMV-associated). Subsequent analysis found a tendency for first-cohort TCR clusters to co-occur within the approximately 130 validation repertoires.

The CDR3 sequence is 16 residues long. Germline-derived CDR1 and CDR2 are SNHLY and FYNNEI. V lost 4 bases to trimming and J lost 5 bases; unmatched junction nucleotides: 9. The chain joins TRBV2 to TRBJ2-1; 9 nucleotides match TRBD1. The source of this sequence is a man aged 18 to 30 in good health and CMV-seronegative. The sequencing sample was made of PBMCs. The DNA of the CDR3 is TGTGCCAGCAGTGTAGTTTGGGACAGGGCCAACAATGAGCAGTTCTTC. It encodes CASSVVWDRANNEQFF.